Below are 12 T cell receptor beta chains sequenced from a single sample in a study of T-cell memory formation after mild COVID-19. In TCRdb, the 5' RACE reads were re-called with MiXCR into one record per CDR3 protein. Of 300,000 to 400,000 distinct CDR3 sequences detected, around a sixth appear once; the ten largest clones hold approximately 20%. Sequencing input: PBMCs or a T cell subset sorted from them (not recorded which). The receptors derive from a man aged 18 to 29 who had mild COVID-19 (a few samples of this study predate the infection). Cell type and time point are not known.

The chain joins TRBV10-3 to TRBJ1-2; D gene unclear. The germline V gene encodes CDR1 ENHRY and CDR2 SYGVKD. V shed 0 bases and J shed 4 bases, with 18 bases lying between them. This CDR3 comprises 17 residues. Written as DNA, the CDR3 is TGTGCCATCAGTGAGTCGATCAGGACCATAACCGTCTATGGCTACACCTTC. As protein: CAISESIRTITVYGYTF.

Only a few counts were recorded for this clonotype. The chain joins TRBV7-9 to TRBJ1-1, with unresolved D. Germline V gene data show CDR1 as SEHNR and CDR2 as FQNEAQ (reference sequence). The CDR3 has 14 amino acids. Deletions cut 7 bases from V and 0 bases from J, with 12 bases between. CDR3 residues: CASNPSGMNTEAFF. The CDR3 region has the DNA TGTGCCAGCAACCCATCGGGTATGAACACTGAAGCTTTCTTT. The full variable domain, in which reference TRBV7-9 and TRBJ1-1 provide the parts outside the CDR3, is DTGVSQNPRHKITKRGQNVTFRCDPISEHNRLYWYRQTLGQGPEFLTYFQNEAQLEKSRLLSDRFSAERPKGSFSTLEIQRTEQGDSAMYLCASNPSGMNTEAFFGQGTRLTVV.

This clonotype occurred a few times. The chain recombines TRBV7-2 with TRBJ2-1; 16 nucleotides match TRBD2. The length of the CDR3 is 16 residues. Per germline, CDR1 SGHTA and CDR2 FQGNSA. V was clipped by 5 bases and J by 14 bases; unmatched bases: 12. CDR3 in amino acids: CASSPVGTSGGATEFF. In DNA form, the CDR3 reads TGTGCCAGCAGCCCCGTGGGGACTAGCGGGGGGGCCACGGAGTTCTTC. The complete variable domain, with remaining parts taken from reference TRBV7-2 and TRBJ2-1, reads GAGVSQSPSNKVTEKGKDVELRCDPISGHTALYWYRQSLGQGLEFLIYFQGNSAPDKSGLPSDRFSAERTGGSVSTLTIQRTQQEDSAVYLCASSPVGTSGGATEFFGPGTRLTVL.

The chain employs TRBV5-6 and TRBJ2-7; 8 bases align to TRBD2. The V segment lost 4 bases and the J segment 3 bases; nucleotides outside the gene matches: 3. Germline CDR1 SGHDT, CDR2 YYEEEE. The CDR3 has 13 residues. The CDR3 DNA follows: TGTGCCAGCAGCATTAGCGGGGTCTACGAGCAGTACGTC. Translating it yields CASSISGVYEQYV.

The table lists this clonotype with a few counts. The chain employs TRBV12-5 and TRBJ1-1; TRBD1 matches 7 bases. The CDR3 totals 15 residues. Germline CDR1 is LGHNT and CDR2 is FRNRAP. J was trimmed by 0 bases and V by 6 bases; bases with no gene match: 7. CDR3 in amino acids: CASGPNTGVNTEAFF. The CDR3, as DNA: TGTGCTAGTGGCCCTAACACAGGGGTGAACACTGAAGCTTTCTTT.

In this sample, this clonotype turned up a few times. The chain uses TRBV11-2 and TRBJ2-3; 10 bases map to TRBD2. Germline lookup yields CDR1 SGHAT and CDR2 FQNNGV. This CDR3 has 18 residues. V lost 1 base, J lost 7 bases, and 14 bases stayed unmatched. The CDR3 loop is CASSLGVSSGGSRNTQYF. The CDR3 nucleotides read TGTGCCAGCAGCTTAGGGGTGTCTAGCGGGGGCTCCCGGAATACGCAGTATTTT.

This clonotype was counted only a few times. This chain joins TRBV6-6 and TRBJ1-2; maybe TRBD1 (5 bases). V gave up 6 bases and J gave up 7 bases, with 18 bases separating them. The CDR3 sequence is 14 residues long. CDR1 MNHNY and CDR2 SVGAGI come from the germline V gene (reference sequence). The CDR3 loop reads CASSIRGRVFGYTF. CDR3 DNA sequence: TGTGCCAGCAGCATCCGGGGACGGGTCTTTGGCTACACCTTC.

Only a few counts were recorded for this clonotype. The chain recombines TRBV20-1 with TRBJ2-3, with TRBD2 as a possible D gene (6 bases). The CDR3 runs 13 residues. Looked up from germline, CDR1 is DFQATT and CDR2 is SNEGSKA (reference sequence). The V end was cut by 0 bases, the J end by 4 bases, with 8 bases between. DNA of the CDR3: TGCAGTGCTAGAGACGGGAGTTCAGATACGCAGTATTTT. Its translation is CSARDGSSDTQYF.

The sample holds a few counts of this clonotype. The CDR3 region is CASSSTSTNEKLFF. The CDR3 bases are TGCGCCAGCAGCTCGACTTCAACTAATGAAAAACTGTTTTTT. The chain combines TRBV5-1 with TRBJ1-4; D unresolved. The CDR3 is made up of 14 amino acids. Germline CDR1 SGHRS, CDR2 YFSETQ. The germline V and J ends were trimmed by 3 bases and 0 bases, with 6 bases remaining between them.

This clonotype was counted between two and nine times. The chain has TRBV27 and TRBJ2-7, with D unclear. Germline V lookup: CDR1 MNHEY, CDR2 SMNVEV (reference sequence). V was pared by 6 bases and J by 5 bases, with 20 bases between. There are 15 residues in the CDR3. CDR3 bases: TGTGCCAGCAGCTCCGAACCCCTAGAATACAACGAGCAGTACGTC. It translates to CASSSEPLEYNEQYV.

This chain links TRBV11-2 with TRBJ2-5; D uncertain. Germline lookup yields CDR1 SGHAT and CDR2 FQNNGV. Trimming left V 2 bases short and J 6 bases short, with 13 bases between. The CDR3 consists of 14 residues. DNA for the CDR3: TGTGCCAGCAGCTTAATGTCCACGTTGCAGACCCAGTACTTC. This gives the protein CASSLMSTLQTQYF.

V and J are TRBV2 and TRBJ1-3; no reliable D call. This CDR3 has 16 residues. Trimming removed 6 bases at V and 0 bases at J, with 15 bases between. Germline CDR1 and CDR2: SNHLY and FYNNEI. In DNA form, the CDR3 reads TGTGCCAGCAGGGGATCTTTCGGCTTCTCTGGAAACACCATATATTTT. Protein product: CASRGSFGFSGNTIYF.